This note documents a single T cell receptor (beta chain) sequence. What it binds is not known. After removal of 3 bases from V and 9 bases from J, the junction contained 7 bases not matched to a gene. The CDR3 totals 15 residues. Germline values: CDR1 WNHNN, CDR2 SYGVQD (reference sequence). This record comes from a study of cytomegalovirus exposure and HLA in healthy donors. Study outcomes and limitations: Later analysis found that TCR beta chains associated with HLA were more clonally expanded than other, equally common chains. Published work reported that the classifier diagnosed cytomegalovirus status with high specificity and sensitivity.

PCR employed 60 Vbeta and 13 Jbeta primers. Method: immunoSEQ multiplex PCR; TCRdb's copy keeps in-frame clones and lacks some. The repertoire has about 80,000 clones, 65% to 80% of them found once; the top ten carry around 15%. This sequence was found in a human donor in good health. This chain links TRBV10-1 with TRBJ2-1; TRBD2 agrees at 11 bases. Sequenced material: PBMCs. Here the CDR3 reads CASSENSGGAREQFF. As DNA, the CDR3 is TGCGCCAGCAGTGAAAATAGCGGGGGGGCCCGTGAGCAGTTCTTC.